What follows are 4 T cell receptor beta chains derived from one specimen sequenced in a study of CD8+ T cells in alopecia areata. Following RNA extraction, reverse transcription yielded cDNA that acted as the sequencing template. Sequenced by immunoSEQ multiplex PCR; TCRdb stores in-frame clones only, minus some. The top ten hold 18% of the sample, which has 150,000 or so clones, about 47% seen once. The material was CD8+ T cells sorted from blood, obtained at week 0. These receptors came from a human donor with alopecia areata.

The chain couples TRBV7-3 to TRBJ2-7, with D maybe TRBD1 (5 bases). This CDR3 is built from 13 residues. CDR1 and CDR2 from the germline V gene are SGHTA and FQGTGA. V shed 0 bases and J shed 2 bases, with 5 bases lying between them. In nucleotides, the CDR3 is TGTGCCAGCAGCTTAACGACAGCCTACGAGCAGTACTTC. It specifies CASSLTTAYEQYF.

This clone was detected a few times. This rearrangement joins TRBV9 to TRBJ2-7, with D perhaps matching TRBD1 (6 bases). The CDR3 is 15 residues long. Looked up from germline, CDR1 is SGDLS and CDR2 is YYNGEE. V dropped 0 bases and J dropped 5 bases, with 15 bases sitting between them. The DNA of the CDR3 is TGTGCCAGCAGCGTAGCTACTTCAGGGGATCACGAGCAGTACTTC. The encoded protein is CASSVATSGDHEQYF.

This rearrangement joins TRBV25-1 to TRBJ2-6; D unresolved. There are 15 residues in the CDR3. V was clipped by 1 base and J by 2 bases, with 6 bases between them. Germline V gives CDR1 MGHDK, CDR2 SYGVNS. Here the CDR3 DNA reads TGTGCCAGCAGTGAATGGGTTGCTGGGGCCAACGTCCTGACTTTC. This sequence encodes CASSEWVAGANVLTF.

Comment on this clone: A single base separates this from a much larger clone, so it may be a read error. The chain recombines TRBV7-9 with TRBJ2-3, with TRBD2 identical over 8 bases. Unmatched junction bases numbered 2, after V lost 5 bases and J lost 1 base. The V gene's germline CDR1 is SEHNR and CDR2 FQNEAQ (reference sequence). The CDR3 runs 14 residues. CDR3 protein: CASSETSGTDTQYF. The CDR3 DNA sequence: TGTGCCAGCAGCGAGACTAGCGGCACAGATACGCAGTATTTT.